This T cell receptor beta chain was retrieved from a study of metastatic and nonmetastatic thyroid tumors. Study details: Repertoires from malignant and benign thyroid patients were compared across blood and tumor or nodule tissue. General observations from the study: Reportedly, malignant thyroid tumors had significantly higher TCR beta diversity than benign nodules, in blood and tumor.

Regarding this clone: Antigen unknown. This may stem from a read error, because a much larger clone lies one nucleotide away. The same CDR3 is also encoded by other DNA sequences in this sample.

Thyroid surgery was performed in patients who had received no treatment beforehand. Germline V CDR1 and CDR2: DFQATT, SNEGSKA (reference sequence). The CDR3 is 13 amino acids. In the original workflow: To classify distant metastasis in papillary thyroid cancer, a model was built from CDR3 differences across clinicopathological groups. Using MiXCR, TCRdb reanalyzed the PCR reads. The authors' filters were not applied to this entry. There are tens of thousands of clones in the sample; around 12% occur only once, and around 9% lies in the top ten. This rearrangement joins TRBV20-1 to TRBJ2-3; 7 nucleotides align to TRBD2. The sequencing sample was made of tumor tissue. The sequence was collected from a female donor with papillary thyroid cancer or a benign thyroid nodule (not recorded which). Some clones in this sample may be carry-over from other donors' samples. The CDR3 DNA follows: TGCAGTGCTAAACGGGAGGCGGCAGATACACAGTATTTT. It is translated as CSAKREAADTQYF.